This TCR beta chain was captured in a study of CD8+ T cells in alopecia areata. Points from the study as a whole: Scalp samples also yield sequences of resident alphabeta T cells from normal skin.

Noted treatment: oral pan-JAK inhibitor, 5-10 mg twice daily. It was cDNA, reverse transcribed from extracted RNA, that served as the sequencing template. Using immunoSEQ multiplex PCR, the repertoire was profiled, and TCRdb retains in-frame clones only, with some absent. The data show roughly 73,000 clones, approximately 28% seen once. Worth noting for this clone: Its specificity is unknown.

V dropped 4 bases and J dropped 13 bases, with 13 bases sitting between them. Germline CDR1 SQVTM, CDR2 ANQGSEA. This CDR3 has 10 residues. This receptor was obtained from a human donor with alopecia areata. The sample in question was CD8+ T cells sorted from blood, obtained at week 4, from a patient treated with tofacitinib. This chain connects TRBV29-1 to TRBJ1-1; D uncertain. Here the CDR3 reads CSVGAHEDFF. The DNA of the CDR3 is TGCAGCGTTGGAGCTCACGAGGATTTCTTT.